The next 12 T cell receptor beta chains were all read from a single sample in a study of regulatory T cells in long-lasting Graves disease. Regarding time point: persistent/refractory GD, antithyroid drugs over 5 years with positive TRAb. TCR sequences were obtained from RNA taken from PBMCs. TCR beta libraries were built with iRepertoire HTBI primers and Arm-PCR of CDR3 regions. One entry per CDR3 protein results from TCRdb running MiXCR on the multiplex PCR reads. The sample holds roughly 500,000 distinct CDR3 sequences; 22% are singletons and the top ten take around 12%. The source was peripheral blood mononuclear cells (PBMCs), collected when the disease was refractory, from a patient treated with antithyroid drugs. The source of these receptors is a female donor with Graves disease.

This chain connects TRBV19 to TRBJ2-2, with D possibly being TRBD2 (6 bases). This CDR3 is built from 15 residues. Trimming took 5 bases from V and 1 from J, leaving 11 bases between them. The germline V gene has CDR1 LNHDA and CDR2 SQIVND (reference sequence). This chain's CDR3 is CASSGREKNTGELFF. CDR3 nucleotide sequence: TGTGCCAGTAGTGGACGGGAGAAGAACACCGGGGAGCTGTTTTTT.

About this clonotype itself: With a much larger clone just one base away, this may be a read error. The chain recombines TRBV12-3 or TRBV12-4 with TRBJ1-1; D is ambiguous. The CDR3 covers 13 residues. For the CDR3, the DNA is TGTGTCAGCAGTTCCACGGCGGGAACTGAAGCTTTCTTT. Its protein is CVSSSTAGTEAFF.

The chain is built from TRBV20-1 and TRBJ2-3; D is possibly TRBD2 (7 bases). Germline assignment: CDR1 DFQATT and CDR2 SNEGSKA (reference sequence). The CDR3 has 15 amino acids. The V end was cut by 0 bases, the J end by 1 base, with 11 bases between. The CDR3 protein is CSAREGGRGTDTQYF. The CDR3 DNA sequence: TGCAGTGCTAGAGAGGGGGGGCGGGGCACAGATACGCAGTATTTT.

This chain joins TRBV30 and TRBJ2-7, with 8 bases matching TRBD1. There are 14 residues in the CDR3. With 3 bases clipped from V and 5 bases from J, the junction kept 9 bases outside the gene matches. Germline V CDR1 and CDR2: GTSNPN, SVGIG (reference sequence). The CDR3 nucleotides are TGTGCCTGGAGCGTTGGGACAGGAGTAGACGAGCAGTACTTC. Protein product: CAWSVGTGVDEQYF.

The table lists this clonotype with many counts. The chain couples TRBV15 to TRBJ2-7; tentatively, D is TRBD1 (6 bases). Germline values: CDR1 LNHNV, CDR2 YYDKDF (reference sequence). V was clipped by 0 bases and J by 0 bases, with 12 bases between them. CDR3 length: 16 amino acids. The CDR3 reads CATSREFAGASYEQYF. CDR3 DNA sequence: TGTGCCACCAGCAGAGAATTCGCAGGGGCCTCCTACGAGCAGTACTTC.

This clonotype was detected only once. V usage is TRBV13 and J usage is TRBJ2-2; weak D call: TRBD1 (6 bases). This CDR3 comprises 16 residues. Germline assignment: CDR1 PRHDT and CDR2 FYEKMQ (reference sequence). Trimming removed 3 bases from V and 4 bases from J, with 15 bases in between. CDR3 sequence: CASSFPPGHSTGELFF. CDR3 coding DNA: TGTGCCAGCAGCTTTCCCCCGGGACATTCCACCGGGGAGCTGTTTTTT. The full variable domain, its missing parts supplied by reference TRBV13 and TRBJ2-2, is AAGVIQSPRHLIKEKRETATLKCYPIPRHDTVYWYQQGPGQDPQFLISFYEKMQSDKGSIPDRFSAQQFSDYHSELNMSSLELGDSALYFCASSFPPGHSTGELFFGEGSRLTVL.

Notes on this clonotype: The junction departs from germline at one end; a sequencing error may be responsible. V gene TRBV9 combines with J gene TRBJ2-5, with 10 nucleotides matching TRBD2. This CDR3 region has 14 residues. Germline lookup yields CDR1 SGDLS and CDR2 YYNGEE. DNA for the CDR3: TGTGCCAGCGGCCAACTAGCGGGGCAAGAGACCCGGTACTTC. The encoded protein is CASGQLAGQETRYF. Looking up the rest from reference TRBV9 and TRBJ2-5 gives the full variable domain: DSGVTQTPKHLITATGQRVTLRCSPRSGDLSVYWYQQSLDQGLQFLIQYYNGEERAKGNILERFSAQQFPDLHSELNLSSLELGDSALYFCASGQLAGQETRYFGPGTRLLVL.

This chain uses TRBV5-6 with TRBJ1-5; tentatively, D is TRBD1 (5 bases). V dropped 0 bases and J dropped 3 bases, with 7 bases sitting between them. This CDR3 is built from 14 residues. Germline CDR1 and CDR2: SGHDT and YYEEEE. CDR3 sequence (DNA): TGTGCCAGCAGCTTGGTACAGGACAATCAGCCCCAGCATTTT. This codes for CASSLVQDNQPQHF.

This clonotype was seen ten or more times. The DNA for the CDR3 is TGTGCCAGCAGCTTAGCGGGATCCACTCAAGAGACCCAGTACTTC. This gives the protein CASSLAGSTQETQYF. The chain is built from TRBV11-3 and TRBJ2-5, with D perhaps TRBD2 (5 bases). Germline loops: CDR1 SGHNT, CDR2 YENEEA. Deletions cut 1 base from V and 2 bases from J, with 11 bases between. This CDR3 has 15 residues.

This chain links TRBV6-5 with TRBJ1-1; D gene uncertain. V dropped 0 bases and J dropped 5 bases, with 10 bases sitting between them. Per the germline V gene, CDR1 is MNHEY and CDR2 is SVGAGI. The CDR3 contains 14 residues. CDR3 sequence: CASSYSSSDTEAFF. The CDR3 region has the DNA TGTGCCAGCAGTTACTCGAGTTCAGATACTGAAGCTTTCTTT.

V and J are TRBV28 and TRBJ2-5, with TRBD2 matching over 10 bases. The assigned J gene may be wrong: the sequence end matches TRBJ2-1 better. Germline V gene lookup returns CDR1 MDHEN and CDR2 SYDVKM. The CDR3 covers 17 residues. The CDR3 protein is CASSLPPTSGNHNEQFF. CDR3 in DNA: TGTGCCAGCAGTTTACCGCCAACTAGCGGGAACCACAATGAGCAGTTCTTC.

The chain joins TRBV6-2 or TRBV6-3 to TRBJ2-3; D is unresolved. V lost 6 bases to trimming and J lost 3 bases, with 10 bases between them. Germline V gene data show CDR1 as MNHEY and CDR2 as SVGEGT. The CDR3 is made up of 13 amino acids. The CDR3 DNA follows: TGTGCCAGCAGAGGGTTCGGGACAGATACGCAGTATTTT. It codes for CASRGFGTDTQYF.